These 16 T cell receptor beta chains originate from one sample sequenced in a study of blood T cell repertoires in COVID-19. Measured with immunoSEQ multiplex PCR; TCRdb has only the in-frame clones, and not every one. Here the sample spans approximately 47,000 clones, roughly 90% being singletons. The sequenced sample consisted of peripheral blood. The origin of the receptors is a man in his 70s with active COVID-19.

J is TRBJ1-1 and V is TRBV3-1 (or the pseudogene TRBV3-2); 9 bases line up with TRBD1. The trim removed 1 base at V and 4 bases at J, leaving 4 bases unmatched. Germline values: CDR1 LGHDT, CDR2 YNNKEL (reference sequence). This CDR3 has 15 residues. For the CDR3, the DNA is TGTGCCAGCAGCCAAGGACAGGGGGGGGGCACTGAAGCTTTCTTT. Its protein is CASSQGQGGGTEAFF.

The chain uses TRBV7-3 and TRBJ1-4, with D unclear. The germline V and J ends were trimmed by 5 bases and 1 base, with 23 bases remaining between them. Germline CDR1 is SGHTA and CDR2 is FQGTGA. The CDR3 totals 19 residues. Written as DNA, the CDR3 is TGTGCCAGCAGCCTGAAGGCTTCCCCGGATCGGGTAACTAATGAAAAACTGTTTTTT. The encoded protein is CASSLKASPDRVTNEKLFF.

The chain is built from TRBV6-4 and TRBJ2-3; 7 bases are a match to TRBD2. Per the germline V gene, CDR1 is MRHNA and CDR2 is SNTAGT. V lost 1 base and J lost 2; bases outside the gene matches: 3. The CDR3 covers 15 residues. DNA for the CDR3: TGTGCCAGCAGTGACTGTCGGGGGGTCACAGATACGCAGTATTTT. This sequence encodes CASSDCRGVTDTQYF.

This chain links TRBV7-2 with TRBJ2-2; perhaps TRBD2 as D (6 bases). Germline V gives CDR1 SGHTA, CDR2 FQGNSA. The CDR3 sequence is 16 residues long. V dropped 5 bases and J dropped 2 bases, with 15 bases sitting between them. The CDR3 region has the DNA TGTGCCAGCAGCCGCCGGGACTTTCGAAACACCGGGGAGCTGTTTTTT. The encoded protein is CASSRRDFRNTGELFF. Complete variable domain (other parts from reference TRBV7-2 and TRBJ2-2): GAGVSQSPSNKVTEKGKDVELRCDPISGHTALYWYRQSLGQGLEFLIYFQGNSAPDKSGLPSDRFSAERTGGSVSTLTIQRTQQEDSAVYLCASSRRDFRNTGELFFGEGSRLTVL.

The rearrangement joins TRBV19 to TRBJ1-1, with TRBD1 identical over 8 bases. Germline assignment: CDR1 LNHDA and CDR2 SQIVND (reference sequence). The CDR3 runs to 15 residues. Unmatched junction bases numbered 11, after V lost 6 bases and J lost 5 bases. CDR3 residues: CASRLGTRGPTEAFF. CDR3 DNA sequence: TGTGCCAGTAGACTGGGGACCAGGGGGCCTACTGAAGCTTTCTTT.

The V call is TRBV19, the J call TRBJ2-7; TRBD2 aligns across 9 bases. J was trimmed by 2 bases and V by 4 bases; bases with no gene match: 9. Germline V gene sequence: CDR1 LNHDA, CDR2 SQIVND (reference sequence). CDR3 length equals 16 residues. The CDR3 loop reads CASSRNPGLAPYEQYF. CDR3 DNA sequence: TGTGCCAGTAGTAGAAACCCGGGACTAGCTCCCTACGAGCAGTACTTC.

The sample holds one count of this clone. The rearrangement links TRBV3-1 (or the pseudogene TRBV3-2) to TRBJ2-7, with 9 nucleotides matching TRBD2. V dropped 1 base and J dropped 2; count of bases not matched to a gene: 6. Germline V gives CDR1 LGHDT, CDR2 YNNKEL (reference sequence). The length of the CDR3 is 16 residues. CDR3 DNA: TGTGCCAGCAGCCAAGCCTTTAGCGGGAGAGCCTACGAGCAGTACTTC. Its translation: CASSQAFSGRAYEQYF.

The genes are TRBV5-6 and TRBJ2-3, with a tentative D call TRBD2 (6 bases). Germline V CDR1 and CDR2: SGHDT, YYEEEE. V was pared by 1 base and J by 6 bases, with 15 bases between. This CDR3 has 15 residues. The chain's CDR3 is CASSLRDFLSDTQYF. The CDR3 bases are TGTGCCAGCAGCTTGCGGGACTTTCTCTCGGATACGCAGTATTTT.

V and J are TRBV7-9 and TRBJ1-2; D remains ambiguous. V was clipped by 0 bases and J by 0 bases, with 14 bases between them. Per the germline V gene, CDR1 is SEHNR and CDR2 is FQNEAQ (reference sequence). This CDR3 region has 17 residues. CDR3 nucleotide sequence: TGTGCCAGCAGCTTAGCATCTCGCTTGACACCTAACTATGGCTACACCTTC. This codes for CASSLASRLTPNYGYTF.

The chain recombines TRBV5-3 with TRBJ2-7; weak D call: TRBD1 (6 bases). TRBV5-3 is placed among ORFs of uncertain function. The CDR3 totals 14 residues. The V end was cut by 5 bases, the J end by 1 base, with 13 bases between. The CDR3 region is CARREWDKSYEQYF. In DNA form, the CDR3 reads TGTGCCAGAAGGGAATGGGACAAATCCTACGAGCAGTACTTC.

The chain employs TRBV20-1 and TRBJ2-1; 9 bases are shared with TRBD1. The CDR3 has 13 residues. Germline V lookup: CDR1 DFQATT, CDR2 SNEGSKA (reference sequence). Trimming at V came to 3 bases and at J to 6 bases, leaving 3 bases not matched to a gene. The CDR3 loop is CSASWDRVNEQFF. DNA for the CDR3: TGCAGTGCTAGTTGGGACAGGGTCAATGAGCAGTTCTTC.

The CDR3 spells CASSSGTGAYEQYF. The DNA for the CDR3 is TGCGCCAGCAGCTCCGGGACAGGGGCCTACGAGCAGTACTTC. This chain links TRBV5-1 with TRBJ2-7, with 10 positions matching TRBD1. This CDR3 is 14 amino acids long. CDR1 SGHRS and CDR2 YFSETQ come from the germline V gene. Losses at the gene ends were 3 bases for V and 2 bases for J; bases not matched to a gene: 2.

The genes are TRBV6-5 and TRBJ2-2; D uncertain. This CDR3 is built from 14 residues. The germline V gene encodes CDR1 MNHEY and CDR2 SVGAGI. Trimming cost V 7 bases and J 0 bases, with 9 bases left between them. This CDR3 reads CASKVSANTGELFF. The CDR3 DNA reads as TGTGCCAGCAAAGTCAGCGCGAACACCGGGGAGCTGTTTTTT.

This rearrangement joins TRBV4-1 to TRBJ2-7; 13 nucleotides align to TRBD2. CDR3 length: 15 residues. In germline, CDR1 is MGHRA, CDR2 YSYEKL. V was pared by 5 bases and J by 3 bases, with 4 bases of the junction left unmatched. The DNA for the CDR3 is TGCGCCAGCAGCTTTGGACTAGCGGGAGACTACGAGCAGTACTTC. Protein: CASSFGLAGDYEQYF.

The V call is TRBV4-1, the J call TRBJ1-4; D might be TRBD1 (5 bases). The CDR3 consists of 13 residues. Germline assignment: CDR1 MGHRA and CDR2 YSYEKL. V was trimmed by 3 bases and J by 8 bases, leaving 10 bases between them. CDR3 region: CASSQGGYEKLFF. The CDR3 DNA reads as TGCGCCAGCAGCCAGGGGGGATACGAAAAACTGTTTTTT.

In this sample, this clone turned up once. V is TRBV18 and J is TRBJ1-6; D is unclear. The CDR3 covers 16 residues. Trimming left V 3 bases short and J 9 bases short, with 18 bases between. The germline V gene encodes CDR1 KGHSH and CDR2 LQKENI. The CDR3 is CASSPMGSTAGSPLHF. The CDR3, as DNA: TGTGCCAGCTCACCGATGGGCAGTACAGCTGGTTCACCCCTCCACTTT.